The 17 T cell receptor beta chains reported below all come from one sample, sequenced in a study of shared clonotypes between healthy human individuals. Sequencing was performed with immunoSEQ multiplex PCR; in TCRdb, only in-frame clones are kept and a portion is missing. This repertoire shows about 2.2 million clones, 90% to 95% found once; its top ten account for 1.5% to 2%. CD45RO-negative CD8 cells positively selected for CCR7 made up the naive population, which excluded terminally differentiated effector memory CD45RA+ cells. The specimen was naive CD8+ T cells from PBMCs. The receptors originated from a man between 18 and 29 years old in good health. Some clones in this sample may be carry-over from other donors' samples.

The gene calls are TRBV9 and TRBJ2-1; 11 bases agree with TRBD1. The CDR3 is made up of 15 amino acids. V was clipped by 4 bases and J by 5 bases; unmatched bases: 5. The germline CDR1 and CDR2 sequences are SGDLS and YYNGEE. The CDR3 loop is CASSWGQGGNNEQFF. As DNA, the CDR3 is TGTGCCAGCAGCTGGGGACAGGGGGGTAACAATGAGCAGTTCTTC.

V gene TRBV18 combines with J gene TRBJ2-5; D unresolved. V dropped 3 bases and J dropped 0 bases, with 14 bases sitting between them. CDR1 is KGHSH, CDR2 LQKENI, per germline. CDR3 size: 16 residues. CDR3 residues: CASSPTVYLYQETQYF. The DNA for the CDR3 is TGTGCCAGCTCACCGACGGTCTACTTGTACCAAGAGACCCAGTACTTC.

CDR3 sequence reads: CSVGASGSGGNEQFF. For the CDR3, the DNA is TGCAGCGTTGGGGCTAGCGGGAGTGGGGGCAATGAGCAGTTCTTC. V gene TRBV29-1 combines with J gene TRBJ2-1, with 10 bases identical to TRBD2. The CDR3 is 15 residues long. From germline, CDR1 is SQVTM and CDR2 ANQGSEA. V trimming: 4 bases; J trimming: 6 bases; junction bases outside the gene matches: 9.

The chain employs TRBV27 and TRBJ2-5; D perhaps matches TRBD1 (6 bases). The J call may be mistaken, given a closer DNA end match to TRBJ2-7. This CDR3 region has 13 residues. Germline CDR1 and CDR2: MNHEY and SMNVEV (reference sequence). The CDR3 DNA sequence: TGTGCCAGCAGGCGGACAGAATCCTACGAGCAGTACTTC. The encoded protein is CASRRTESYEQYF.

A few counts support this clone. The chain recombines TRBV7-9 with TRBJ1-1; D remains unclear. The CDR3 has 14 residues. The germline CDR1 and CDR2 sequences are SEHNR and FQNEAQ (reference sequence). V lost 1 base and J lost 3, with 9 bases in between. The CDR3 loop reads CASSLVGSHTEAFF. In DNA, the CDR3 is TGTGCCAGCAGCTTAGTAGGGTCCCACACTGAAGCTTTCTTT. The variable domain in full, with the rest retrieved from reference TRBV7-9 and TRBJ1-1, is DTGVSQNPRHKITKRGQNVTFRCDPISEHNRLYWYRQTLGQGPEFLTYFQNEAQLEKSRLLSDRFSAERPKGSFSTLEIQRTEQGDSAMYLCASSLVGSHTEAFFGQGTRLTVV.

Concerning this clone itself: Other DNA sequences of this sample code for an identical CDR3. The chain uses TRBV6-6 and TRBJ2-2, with D possibly being TRBD1 (5 bases). The CDR3 consists of 13 residues. The V and J ends lost 0 bases and 6 bases respectively, with 5 bases between them. Germline V gene lookup returns CDR1 MNHNY and CDR2 SVGAGI (reference sequence). In DNA form, the CDR3 reads TGTGCCAGCAGTTACTCGGGGCCCGGGGAGCTGTTTTTT. Its translation is CASSYSGPGELFF.

The rearrangement links TRBV27 to TRBJ2-3, with D possibly being TRBD2 (5 bases). The CDR3 totals 15 residues. Trimming left V 2 bases short and J 2 bases short, with 11 bases between. Looked up from germline, CDR1 is MNHEY and CDR2 is SMNVEV (reference sequence). In nucleotides, the CDR3 is TGTGCCAGCAGTTTACTAGCAGACTACACAGATACGCAGTATTTT. Translating it yields CASSLLADYTDTQYF.

This sequence joins TRBV30 and TRBJ2-1, with 9 bases fitting TRBD2. The trim removed 4 bases at V and 3 bases at J, leaving 7 bases unmatched. The CDR3 runs 15 residues. Germline V gene data show CDR1 as GTSNPN and CDR2 as SVGIG (reference sequence). This CDR3 is CAWTSRLAVYNEQFF. The DNA for the CDR3 is TGTGCCTGGACTAGTCGACTAGCGGTCTACAATGAGCAGTTCTTC.

This chain uses TRBV7-6 with TRBJ2-1; D possibly matches TRBD1 or TRBD2 (7 bases each). Germline values: CDR1 SGHVS, CDR2 FNYEAQ. The CDR3 has 17 amino acids. Trimming removed 3 bases from V and 4 bases from J, with 19 bases in between. The CDR3, as DNA: TGTGCCAGCAGCTTCCACCCCGGGGGGACAGCGTACAATGAGCAGTTCTTC. Its protein is CASSFHPGGTAYNEQFF.

The chain employs TRBV11-2 and TRBJ2-5; the D is unclear. Germline lookup yields CDR1 SGHAT and CDR2 FQNNGV. The ends were cut back, 5 bases at V and 5 bases at J, with 21 bases in the middle. The CDR3 totals 16 residues. CDR3 sequence (DNA): TGTGCCAGCAGCCCCCGGCACGCAGCTCAAATGGAGACCCAGTACTTC. It is translated as CASSPRHAAQMETQYF.

V usage is TRBV4-3 and J usage is TRBJ2-3; D is perhaps TRBD1 or TRBD2 (5 bases each). CDR1 and CDR2 (germline): LGHNA, YSLEER. The CDR3 is made up of 16 amino acids. V was cut by 5 bases and J by 3 bases, with 18 bases left in between. This CDR3 reads CASSEQPGTSTDTQYF. In DNA, the CDR3 is TGCGCCAGCAGCGAACAACCAGGGACGTCAACAGATACGCAGTATTTT.

The chain uses TRBV19 and TRBJ2-7; tentative D call: TRBD1 (6 bases). The CDR3 is 15 residues long. Germline values: CDR1 LNHDA, CDR2 SQIVND (reference sequence). V was shortened by 3 bases and J by 2 bases, with 14 bases between the two germline ends. CDR3 amino acids: CASSIFLGQTYEQYF. For the CDR3, the DNA is TGTGCCAGTAGTATCTTTCTAGGACAGACCTACGAGCAGTACTTC.

This chain uses TRBV6-6 with TRBJ2-3; TRBD1 aligns across 7 bases. The V segment lost 6 bases and the J segment 3 bases; nucleotides outside the gene matches: 6. This CDR3 spans 14 amino acids. Germline lookup yields CDR1 MNHNY and CDR2 SVGAGI (reference sequence). The CDR3 loop reads CASSQGEMTDTQYF. The DNA for the CDR3 is TGTGCCAGCAGCCAGGGGGAAATGACAGATACGCAGTATTTT.

This clone was seen just once. This chain links TRBV28 with TRBJ2-1, with D possibly being TRBD2 (6 bases). The CDR3 is made up of 13 amino acids. Trimming cost V 6 bases and J 9 bases, with 15 bases left between them. Looked up from germline, CDR1 is MDHEN and CDR2 is SYDVKM. The CDR3 here is CASSPTSYLEQFF. The CDR3 region has the DNA TGTGCCAGCAGCCCGACTAGTTACCTTGAGCAGTTCTTC.

V usage is TRBV5-1 and J usage is TRBJ1-2; TRBD1 matches 9 bases. Germline values: CDR1 SGHRS, CDR2 YFSETQ. J gave up 4 bases and V 0 bases, and 10 bases lay outside the gene matches. The CDR3 is made up of 17 amino acids. In DNA, the CDR3 is TGCGCCAGCAGCTTGGAAGGGACAGGGAGTCCCCTCTATGGCTACACCTTC. Protein sequence: CASSLEGTGSPLYGYTF. Together with reference TRBV5-1 and TRBJ1-2, the CDR3 gives the full variable domain: KAGVTQTPRYLIKTRGQQVTLSCSPISGHRSVSWYQQTPGQGLQFLFEYFSETQRNKGNFPGRFSGRQFSNSRSEMNVSTLELGDSALYLCASSLEGTGSPLYGYTFGSGTRLTVV.

V and J are TRBV15 and TRBJ2-3, with a weak D call TRBD1 (5 bases). Looked up from germline, CDR1 is LNHNV and CDR2 is YYDKDF (reference sequence). Trimming shortened V by 8 bases and J by 2 bases, and 11 bases separated the two germline ends. This CDR3 region has 13 residues. The CDR3 sequence is CATSGSLTDTQYF. CDR3 nucleotides: TGTGCCACCTCAGGGTCACTCACAGATACGCAGTATTTT.

The chain uses TRBV15 and TRBJ2-3; TRBD2 aligns across 8 bases. Per germline, CDR1 LNHNV and CDR2 YYDKDF (reference sequence). V shed 8 bases and J 0 bases; nucleotides not matched to a gene: 4. The CDR3 runs 14 residues. CDR3 nucleotide sequence: TGTGCCACCTCGGCTAGCGGGAGCACAGATACGCAGTATTTT. This sequence encodes CATSASGSTDTQYF. The complete variable domain, with remaining parts taken from reference TRBV15 and TRBJ2-3, reads DAMVIQNPRYQVTQFGKPVTLSCSQTLNHNVMYWYQQKSSQAPKLLFHYYDKDFNNEADTPDNFQSRRPNTSFCFLDIRSPGLGDTAMYLCATSASGSTDTQYFGPGTRLTVL.